This record covers a single T cell receptor (beta chain). The data belong to a study of blood T cell repertoires in COVID-19. Turning to the study itself: Whether acute or convalescent, the COVID-19 samples came from the United States, Italy and Spain.

Participants were aged roughly 18 to 89 years from around 24 US areas. Cohort placement rested on clinical history that participants reported themselves. As processed by the authors: Estimates of nucleated cell counts were drawn from the amplification of reference gene primers. The assay was immunoSEQ multiplex PCR, and TCRdb's table has in-frame clones only and misses some. That table furnishes V, J and clone size, whereas the DNA furnished D and trimming. Of 120,000 to 150,000 clones in the sample, 84% were seen once. Germline assignment: CDR1 SGHTA and CDR2 FQGNSA. The CDR3 sequence is 12 residues long. Trimming cost V 4 bases and J 14 bases; bases outside gene matches: 9.

The sequence was obtained from a woman aged 45 to 65 who had been exposed to COVID-19. The J gene is TRBJ2-3, the V gene TRBV7-2; TRBD2 matches at 7 bases. Sequencing was carried out using PBMCs or T cells enriched from blood (not recorded which). In DNA, the CDR3 is TGTGCCAGCAGCTCAGGGCGGGAGCGGGTGTATTTT. It codes for CASSSGRERVYF. Full variable domain (missing parts from reference TRBV7-2 and TRBJ2-3): GAGVSQSPSNKVTEKGKDVELRCDPISGHTALYWYRQSLGQGLEFLIYFQGNSAPDKSGLPSDRFSAERTGGSVSTLTIQRTQQEDSAVYLCASSSGRERVYFGPGTRLTVL.